Listed here are 27 T cell receptor beta chains from one sample, sequenced in a study of HIV-infected patients and healthy controls. Alpha and beta constant-region primers primed reverse transcription of approximately 500 ng RNA. Alpha and beta chain libraries were made separately by chain-specific third strand synthesis with multiplexing indices. TCRdb recomputed calls from the 5' RACE reads with MiXCR, one row per CDR3 protein. The repertoire has 10,000 or so distinct CDR3 sequences, just over 8% of them found once; the top ten carry 5.8%. The repertoire came from unfractionated whole blood and reflected all unsorted peripheral T cells. Material for sequencing was blood. The receptors come from an adult in good health.

This clonotype was picked up many times. V gene TRBV20-1 combines with J gene TRBJ2-1; D is undetermined. V shed 3 bases and J shed 8 bases, with 8 bases lying between them. Per the germline V gene, CDR1 is DFQATT and CDR2 is SNEGSKA (reference sequence). This CDR3 is 11 amino acids long. CDR3 loop: CSASVSYEQFF. In DNA, the CDR3 is TGCAGTGCTAGTGTAAGTTATGAGCAGTTCTTC.

At least ten counts were recorded for this clonotype. This sequence joins TRBV20-1 and TRBJ1-1; D call uncertain. The V gene's germline CDR1 is DFQATT and CDR2 SNEGSKA (reference sequence). Trimming removed 0 bases at V and 4 bases at J, with 9 bases between. The CDR3 runs to 13 residues. The CDR3 DNA reads as TGCAGTGCTAGAGATATGGGAGTCACTGAAGCTTTCTTT. Protein product: CSARDMGVTEAFF.

By proportion, this clonotype is medium-sized (0.01 to 0.1%). This rearrangement joins TRBV12-3 or TRBV12-4 to TRBJ1-1; tentatively, D is TRBD1 (5 bases). V lost 7 bases to trimming and J lost 4 bases, with 16 bases between them. CDR3 length equals 14 residues. CDR3 region: CASTRIGGSTEAFF. CDR3 bases: TGTGCCAGCACCAGAATCGGGGGGTCCACTGAAGCTTTCTTT.

This clonotype was picked up many times. The CDR3 coding sequence is TGTGCCAGCAGCAAACCGACAGTTTTCTCCTACGAGCAGTACTTC. Translation gives CASSKPTVFSYEQYF. The gene calls are TRBV7-2 and TRBJ2-7; D is perhaps TRBD1 (5 bases). V gave up 5 bases and J gave up 0 bases, with 14 bases separating them. The CDR3 has 15 amino acids. Germline V CDR1 and CDR2: SGHTA, FQGNSA. The variable domain in full, completed from reference TRBV7-2 and TRBJ2-7, reads GAGVSQSPSNKVTEKGKDVELRCDPISGHTALYWYRQSLGQGLEFLIYFQGNSAPDKSGLPSDRFSAERTGGSVSTLTIQRTQQEDSAVYLCASSKPTVFSYEQYFGPGTRLTVT.

As concerns this clonotype: A clone one base away is much larger, so this may be a read error. This rearrangement joins TRBV29-1 to TRBJ2-3; no clear D gene. V was pared by 3 bases and J by 2 bases, with 9 bases between. The CDR3 contains 13 residues. The germline V gene encodes CDR1 SQVTM and CDR2 ANQGSEA. The DNA of the CDR3 is TGCAGCGTTGAGTGGCTGAACACAGATACGCAGTATTTT. This gives the protein CSVEWLNTDTQYF.

This clonotype was detected many times. This chain uses TRBV5-1 with TRBJ1-4; D possibly corresponds to TRBD1 (5 bases). The V gene's germline CDR1 is SGHRS and CDR2 YFSETQ. Trimming removed 4 bases from V and 5 bases from J, with 18 bases in between. This CDR3 region has 16 residues. The CDR3 DNA is TGCGCCAGCAGCCCAAGCCTACAGGTGACAAATGAAAAACTGTTTTTT. It codes for CASSPSLQVTNEKLFF. Full variable domain (rest looked up from reference TRBV5-1 and TRBJ1-4): KAGVTQTPRYLIKTRGQQVTLSCSPISGHRSVSWYQQTPGQGLQFLFEYFSETQRNKGNFPGRFSGRQFSNSRSEMNVSTLELGDSALYLCASSPSLQVTNEKLFFGSGTQLSVL.

This clonotype was observed a handful of times. The genes are TRBV7-2 and TRBJ2-6; D ambiguous. The V gene lost 5 bases and the J gene lost 0 bases, with 5 bases spanning the gap. This CDR3 is built from 14 residues. Germline lookup yields CDR1 SGHTA and CDR2 FQGNSA. The CDR3 DNA reads as TGTGCCAGCAGCCCACTCTCTGGGGCCAACGTCCTGACTTTC. It encodes CASSPLSGANVLTF.

This clonotype is medium-sized (0.01 to 0.1%) by share. The V gene is TRBV2, the J gene TRBJ2-3; 9 positions match TRBD1. Germline V gene data show CDR1 as SNHLY and CDR2 as FYNNEI. The trim removed 5 bases at V and 4 bases at J, leaving 4 bases unmatched. The CDR3 loop spans 14 amino acids. The CDR3: CASSWDRAADTQYF. The DNA of the CDR3 is TGTGCCAGCAGTTGGGACAGGGCGGCAGATACGCAGTATTTT. The full variable domain, its missing parts supplied by reference TRBV2 and TRBJ2-3, is EPEVTQTPSHQVTQMGQEVILRCVPISNHLYFYWYRQILGQKVEFLVSFYNNEISEKSEIFDDQFSVERPDGSNFTLKIRSTKLEDSAMYFCASSWDRAADTQYFGPGTRLTVL.

This clonotype was found many times. The chain has TRBV7-7 and TRBJ2-1; 10 nucleotides align to TRBD2. Losses at the gene ends were 1 base for V and 4 bases for J; bases not matched to a gene: 4. CDR1 is SSHAT and CDR2 is FNYEAQ in the germline V gene (reference sequence). The CDR3 spans 16 residues. The CDR3 loop reads CASSLVPAGGYNEQFF. The CDR3, as DNA: TGTGCCAGCAGCTTAGTGCCAGCGGGGGGGTACAATGAGCAGTTCTTC.

This clonotype was counted many times. This chain connects TRBV5-1 to TRBJ1-4, with a possible D match to TRBD1 (5 bases). V dropped 2 bases and J dropped 0 bases, with 8 bases sitting between them. This CDR3 region has 15 residues. Germline CDR1 is SGHRS and CDR2 is YFSETQ. The CDR3, as DNA: TGCGCCAGCAGCTTAGGGACTGCAACTAATGAAAAACTGTTTTTT. As protein: CASSLGTATNEKLFF. Full variable domain (outside the CDR3, taken from reference TRBV5-1 and TRBJ1-4): KAGVTQTPRYLIKTRGQQVTLSCSPISGHRSVSWYQQTPGQGLQFLFEYFSETQRNKGNFPGRFSGRQFSNSRSEMNVSTLELGDSALYLCASSLGTATNEKLFFGSGTQLSVL.

By share of the sample, this clonotype is medium-sized (0.01 to 0.1%). V and J are TRBV7-9 and TRBJ1-1; 7 positions match TRBD1. Unmatched junction bases numbered 3, after V lost 4 bases and J lost 1 base. CDR3 length equals 14 residues. CDR1 is SEHNR and CDR2 is FQNEAQ in the germline V gene (reference sequence). Here the CDR3 DNA reads TGTGCCAGCAGCTCCCGGGACAGGAACACTGAAGCTTTCTTT. Protein: CASSSRDRNTEAFF. The full variable domain, completed using reference TRBV7-9 and TRBJ1-1, is DTGVSQNPRHKITKRGQNVTFRCDPISEHNRLYWYRQTLGQGPEFLTYFQNEAQLEKSRLLSDRFSAERPKGSFSTLEIQRTEQGDSAMYLCASSSRDRNTEAFFGQGTRLTVV.

This clonotype is medium-sized in the sample. This chain joins TRBV12-3 or TRBV12-4 and TRBJ1-2, with TRBD1 matching 7 bases. The CDR3 has 14 residues. V lost 3 bases, J lost 5 bases, and 6 bases stayed unmatched. CDR3 coding DNA: TGTGCCAGCAGTTTCCCGACAGGGATTTATGGCTACACCTTC. It yields the protein CASSFPTGIYGYTF.

This clonotype was picked up many times. CDR3 in DNA: TGTGCCAGCAGTCAGGGGCCAGAATCTGAGCAGTTCTTC. Protein: CASSQGPESEQFF. The chain has TRBV6-2 or TRBV6-3 and TRBJ2-1; D might be TRBD1 (6 bases). Germline assignment: CDR1 MNHEY and CDR2 SVGEGT. The V end was cut by 5 bases, the J end by 9 bases, with 14 bases between. The CDR3 totals 13 residues.

This clonotype was counted ten times or more. The rearrangement joins TRBV5-1 to TRBJ2-1; D unresolved. There are 13 residues in the CDR3. Trimming removed 2 bases from V and 7 bases from J, with 10 bases in between. The germline V gene encodes CDR1 SGHRS and CDR2 YFSETQ. As DNA, the CDR3 is TGCGCCAGCAGCTTAGAGATTGTAAATGAGCAGTTCTTC. It yields the protein CASSLEIVNEQFF.

In its sample, this clonotype was seen many times. The gene calls are TRBV5-5 and TRBJ2-1; D is undetermined. Per the germline V gene, CDR1 is SGHKS and CDR2 is YYEKEE (reference sequence). Between the trimmed V and J ends, which lost 2 bases and 8 bases, there was a span of 8 bases. The CDR3 totals 12 residues. CDR3 bases: TGTGCCAGCAGCTTTACCCAGGATGAGCAGTTCTTC. Translation gives CASSFTQDEQFF. The variable domain in full, completed from reference TRBV5-5 and TRBJ2-1, reads DAGVTQSPTHLIKTRGQQVTLRCSPISGHKSVSWYQQVLGQGPQFIFQYYEKEERGRGNFPDRFSARQFPNYSSELNVNALLLGDSALYLCASSFTQDEQFFGPGTRLTVL.

This clonotype has a count of ten or more. The chain recombines TRBV6-2 or TRBV6-3 with TRBJ2-1; 12 bases are shared with TRBD2. Per the germline V gene, CDR1 is MNHEY and CDR2 is SVGEGT. V shed 2 bases, J shed 0 bases, and the junction held 8 bases outside the gene matches. The CDR3 has 19 residues. The CDR3 loop is CASSYPGLAGLSSYNEQFF. CDR3 bases: TGTGCCAGCAGTTACCCCGGACTAGCGGGACTGAGCTCCTACAATGAGCAGTTCTTC.

The chain is built from TRBV7-2 and TRBJ2-3, with D unresolved. Germline V gene lookup returns CDR1 SGHTA and CDR2 FQGNSA. Trimming shortened V by 3 bases and J by 3 bases, and 7 bases separated the two germline ends. The CDR3 extends over 13 amino acids. CDR3 coding DNA: TGTGCCAGCAGCTTTATAGTGACAGATACGCAGTATTTT. This codes for CASSFIVTDTQYF.

Details on this clonotype: A much larger clone differs by one base, so this may be a read error. The conserved closing phenylalanine or tryptophan is absent in this CDR3, likely reflecting a read error. This sequence joins TRBV18 and TRBJ2-3; possible D gene TRBD1, 6 bases. The V end lost 5 bases, the J end lost 2 bases, and 14 bases lay between the germline ends. The germline V gene has CDR1 KGHSH and CDR2 LQKENI. This CDR3 has 15 residues. CDR3 protein: CASSRDRRNTDTQYL. The DNA for the CDR3 is TGTGCCAGCTCAAGAGACAGGAGGAACACAGATACGCAGTATCTT.

This clonotype was seen many times. V and J are TRBV7-2 and TRBJ2-7; D tentatively reads TRBD1 or TRBD2 (6 bases each). This CDR3 is 12 amino acids long. CDR1 is SGHTA and CDR2 is FQGNSA in the germline V gene. Trimming shortened V by 5 bases and J by 4 bases, and 9 bases separated the two germline ends. CDR3 nucleotide sequence: TGTGCCAGCAGCAGAGGGGGGTACGAGCAGTACTTC. This encodes CASSRGGYEQYF.

Relative to its sample, this clonotype is medium-sized. The V gene is TRBV19, the J gene TRBJ2-1; weak D call: TRBD2 (6 bases). The ends were cut back, 5 bases at V and 0 bases at J, with 14 bases in the middle. CDR1 and CDR2 (germline): LNHDA, SQIVND (reference sequence). The CDR3 is made up of 16 amino acids. In nucleotides, the CDR3 is TGTGCCAGTAGTCCCCGACGGGGGTTCTCCTACAATGAGCAGTTCTTC. It codes for CASSPRRGFSYNEQFF.

In this sample, this clonotype turned up a few times. The chain combines TRBV18 with TRBJ2-5, with D maybe TRBD1 (5 bases). Germline assignment: CDR1 KGHSH and CDR2 LQKENI. The V and J ends lost 6 bases and 5 bases respectively, with 16 bases between them. The CDR3 sequence is 14 residues long. In DNA form, the CDR3 reads TGTGCCAGCTCTAGAACGGCAGGGATGGAGACCCAGTACTTC. Translated, it gives CASSRTAGMETQYF.

This chain connects TRBV14 to TRBJ1-6, with 8 positions matching TRBD1. Trimming took 4 bases from V and 8 from J; bases not matched to a gene: 7. CDR1 is SGHDN and CDR2 is FVKESK in the germline V gene. The CDR3 has 15 amino acids. CDR3 nucleotide sequence: TGTGCCAGCAGCCGGACCAGGACAGGGCATTCACCCCTCCACTTT. As protein: CASSRTRTGHSPLHF.

By its share, this clonotype is medium-sized. V is TRBV27 and J is TRBJ2-6; D gene ambiguous. From germline, CDR1 is MNHEY and CDR2 SMNVEV (reference sequence). The CDR3 is 14 amino acids. The V end lost 10 bases, the J end lost 2 bases, and 12 bases lay between the germline ends. In DNA, the CDR3 is TGTGCCACCAGGATGAGCGCTGGGGCCAACGTCCTGACTTTC. This sequence encodes CATRMSAGANVLTF.

The chain uses TRBV27 and TRBJ2-6; D not certain. V lost 6 bases and J 4 bases, leaving 7 bases between the germline ends. Germline lookup yields CDR1 MNHEY and CDR2 SMNVEV (reference sequence). The CDR3 is 13 amino acids. In nucleotides, the CDR3 is TGTGCCAGCAGGGTAATAGGGGCCAACGTCCTGACTTTC. The encoded protein is CASRVIGANVLTF.

The chain combines TRBV7-9 with TRBJ2-2; D perhaps matches TRBD1 (5 bases). This CDR3 has 14 residues. The V end lost 1 base, the J end lost 12 bases, and 15 bases lay between the germline ends. Germline values: CDR1 SEHNR, CDR2 FQNEAQ (reference sequence). This CDR3 is CASSLGQGKPKLFF. CDR3 coding DNA: TGTGCCAGCAGCTTAGGCCAGGGAAAGCCTAAGCTGTTTTTT.

This clonotype showed up just a few times. The chain links TRBV4-3 to TRBJ2-5; D not resolved. Germline V gene lookup returns CDR1 LGHNA and CDR2 YSLEER. Deletions cut 4 bases from V and 7 bases from J, with 19 bases between. This CDR3 region has 15 residues. CDR3 bases: TGCGCCAGCAGCCCGAGGTCAGCCCGGCTCGGGACCCAGTACTTC. Residues: CASSPRSARLGTQYF.

The chain carries TRBV18 and TRBJ1-2; 9 bases agree with TRBD1. From germline, CDR1 is KGHSH and CDR2 LQKENI. V was clipped by 3 bases and J by 0 bases; unmatched bases: 5. CDR3 length: 16 amino acids. The CDR3 nucleotides read TGTGCCAGCTCACCTGACGACAGGGGGTCTAACTATGGCTACACCTTC. Translating gives CASSPDDRGSNYGYTF.